This TCR beta chain was profiled in a study of blood T cell repertoires in COVID-19. Overall study: There were acute and convalescent COVID-19 samples, and they came from the United States, Italy and Spain.

As processed by the authors: Amplification with reference gene primers provided the estimates of nucleated cell counts. This table comes from immunoSEQ multiplex PCR, and its TCRdb copy is limited to in-frame clones, with some not included. V and J calls and clone size are as listed in that table; D and trimming were resolved from the DNA. This sample has some 180,000 clones, with roughly 80% found just once. The germline V gene encodes CDR1 LGHNA and CDR2 YSLEER. This CDR3 has 14 amino acids. Trimming shortened V by 3 bases and J by 8 bases, and 16 bases separated the two germline ends. Sequences were obtained from peripheral blood. This clonotype was sampled from a woman of 80 years or more with acute or convalescent COVID-19. V gene TRBV4-3 combines with J gene TRBJ1-2; a weak D match, TRBD1 (6 bases). CDR3 sequence (DNA): TGCGCCAGCAGCCACGAAGGGGGTTTGGGCGGCTACACCTTC. Translated: CASSHEGGLGGYTF.